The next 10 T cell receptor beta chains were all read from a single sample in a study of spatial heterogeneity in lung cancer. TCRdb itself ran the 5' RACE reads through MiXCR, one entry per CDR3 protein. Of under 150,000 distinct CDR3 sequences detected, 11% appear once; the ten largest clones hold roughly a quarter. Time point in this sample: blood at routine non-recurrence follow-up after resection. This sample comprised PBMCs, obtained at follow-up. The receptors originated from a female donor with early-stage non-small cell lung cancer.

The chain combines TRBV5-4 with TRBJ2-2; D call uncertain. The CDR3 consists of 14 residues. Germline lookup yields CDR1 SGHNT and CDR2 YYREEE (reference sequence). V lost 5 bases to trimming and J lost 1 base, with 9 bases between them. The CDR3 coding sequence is TGTGCCAGCAGTTATACGTTGAACACCGGGGAGCTGTTTTTT. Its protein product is CASSYTLNTGELFF.

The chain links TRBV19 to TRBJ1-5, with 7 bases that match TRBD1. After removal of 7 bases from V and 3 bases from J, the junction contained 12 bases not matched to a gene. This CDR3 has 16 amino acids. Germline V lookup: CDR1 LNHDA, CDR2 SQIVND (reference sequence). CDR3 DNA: TGTGCCAGTACCCGGAGGAGAGACAGGGACAATCAGCCCCAGCATTTT. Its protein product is CASTRRRDRDNQPQHF.

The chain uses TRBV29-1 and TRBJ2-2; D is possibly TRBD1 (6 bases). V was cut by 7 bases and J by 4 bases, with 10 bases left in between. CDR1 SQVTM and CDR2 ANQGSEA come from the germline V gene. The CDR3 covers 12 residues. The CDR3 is CSAGQFTGELFF. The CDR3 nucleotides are TGCAGCGCTGGACAGTTCACCGGGGAGCTGTTTTTT.

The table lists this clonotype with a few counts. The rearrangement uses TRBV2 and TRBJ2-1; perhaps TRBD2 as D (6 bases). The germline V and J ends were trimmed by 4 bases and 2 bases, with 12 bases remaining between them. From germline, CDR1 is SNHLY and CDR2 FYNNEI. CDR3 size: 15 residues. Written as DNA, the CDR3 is TGTGCCAGCAGTGTAAGGACGGGAGCCTACAATGAGCAGTTCTTC. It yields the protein CASSVRTGAYNEQFF.

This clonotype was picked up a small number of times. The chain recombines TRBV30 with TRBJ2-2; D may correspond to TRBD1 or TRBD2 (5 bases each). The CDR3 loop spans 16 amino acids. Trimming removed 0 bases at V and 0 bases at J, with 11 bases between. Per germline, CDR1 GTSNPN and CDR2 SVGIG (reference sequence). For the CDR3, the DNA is TGTGCCTGGAGTGTACTCGGGGCAGCGAACACCGGGGAGCTGTTTTTT. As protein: CAWSVLGAANTGELFF.

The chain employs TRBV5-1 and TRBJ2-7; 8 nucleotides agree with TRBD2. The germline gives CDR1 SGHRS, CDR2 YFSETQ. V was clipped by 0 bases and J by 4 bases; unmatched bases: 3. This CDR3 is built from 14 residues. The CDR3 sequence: CASSLASGRYEQYF. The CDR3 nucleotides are TGCGCCAGCAGCTTGGCGAGCGGGAGATACGAGCAGTACTTC.

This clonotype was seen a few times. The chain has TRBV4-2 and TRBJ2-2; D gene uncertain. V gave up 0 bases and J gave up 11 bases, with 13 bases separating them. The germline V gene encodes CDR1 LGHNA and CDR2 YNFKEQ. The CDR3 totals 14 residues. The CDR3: CASSQEASRRELFF. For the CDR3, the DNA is TGTGCCAGCAGCCAAGAAGCCTCGAGGCGTGAGCTGTTTTTT.

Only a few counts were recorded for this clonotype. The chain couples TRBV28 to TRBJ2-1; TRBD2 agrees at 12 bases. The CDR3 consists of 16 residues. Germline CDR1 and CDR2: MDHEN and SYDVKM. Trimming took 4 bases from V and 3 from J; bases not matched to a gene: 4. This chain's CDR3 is CASSSGLAGYYNEQFF. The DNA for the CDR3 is TGTGCCAGCAGTTCCGGACTAGCGGGATACTACAATGAGCAGTTCTTC. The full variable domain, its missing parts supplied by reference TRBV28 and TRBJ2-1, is DVKVTQSSRYLVKRTGEKVFLECVQDMDHENMFWYRQDPGLGLRLIYFSYDVKMKEKGDIPEGYSVSREKKERFSLILESASTNQTSMYLCASSSGLAGYYNEQFFGPGTRLTVL.

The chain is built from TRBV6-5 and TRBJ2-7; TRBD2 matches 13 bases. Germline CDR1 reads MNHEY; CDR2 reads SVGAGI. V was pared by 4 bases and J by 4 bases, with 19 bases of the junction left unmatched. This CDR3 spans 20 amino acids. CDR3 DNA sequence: TGTGCCAGCAGTTCGCCCCCGGGACTAGCGGGGTCTGGGCGTACGTACGAGCAGTACTTC. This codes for CASSSPPGLAGSGRTYEQYF.

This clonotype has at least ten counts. The CDR3 DNA is TGTGCCAGCAGTCCGCTGGACAGGGTGAACACTGAAGCTTTCTTT. It encodes CASSPLDRVNTEAFF. The rearrangement joins TRBV27 to TRBJ1-1; 8 bases agree with TRBD1. The germline CDR1 and CDR2 sequences are MNHEY and SMNVEV (reference sequence). The CDR3 is 15 residues long. Trimming removed 5 bases from V and 0 bases from J; junction bases left unmatched: 5.